The entry below describes one T cell receptor beta chain. Antigen: not known. The PCR employed 60 Vbeta primers together with 13 Jbeta primers. Produced via immunoSEQ multiplex PCR; TCRdb's table is partial and in-frame only. This table holds some 110,000 clones, about three quarters found once. These data belong to a study of cytomegalovirus exposure and HLA in healthy donors. The study, taken as a whole, reports: TCR beta chain V- and J-gene trimming was linked, in a later analysis, to a missense variant in DCLRE1C. Accurate prediction of most subjects' HLA-A and HLA-B alleles from TCR beta sequences was reported. CMV antigen specificity of a few CMV-associated chains was confirmed in vitro. Sequence variants that were highly shared formed a cluster that was likely a sequencing artifact.

J gave up 8 bases and V 4 bases, and 5 bases lay outside the gene matches. Germline loops: CDR1 SGHRS, CDR2 YFSETQ. The CDR3 is made up of 13 amino acids. The sequence came from a male donor in good health and CMV-seronegative. The chain is built from TRBV5-1 and TRBJ1-2, with TRBD1 identical over 10 bases. Sample: PBMCs. CDR3 coding DNA: TGCGCCAGCAGCGGTGACAGGGGGCAAGGCTACACCTTC. Its protein is CASSGDRGQGYTF.